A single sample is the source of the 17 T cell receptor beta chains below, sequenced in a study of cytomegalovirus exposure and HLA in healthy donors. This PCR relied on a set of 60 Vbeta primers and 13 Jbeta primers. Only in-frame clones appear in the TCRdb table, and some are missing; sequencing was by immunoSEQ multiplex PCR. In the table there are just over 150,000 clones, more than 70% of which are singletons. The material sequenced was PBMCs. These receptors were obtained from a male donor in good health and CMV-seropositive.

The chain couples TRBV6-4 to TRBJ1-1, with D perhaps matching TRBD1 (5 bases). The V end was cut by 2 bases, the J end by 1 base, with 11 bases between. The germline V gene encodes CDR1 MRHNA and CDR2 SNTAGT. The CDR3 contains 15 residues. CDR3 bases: TGTGCCAGCAGTGACCTAGGCAGGGCGAACACTGAAGCTTTCTTT. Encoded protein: CASSDLGRANTEAFF.

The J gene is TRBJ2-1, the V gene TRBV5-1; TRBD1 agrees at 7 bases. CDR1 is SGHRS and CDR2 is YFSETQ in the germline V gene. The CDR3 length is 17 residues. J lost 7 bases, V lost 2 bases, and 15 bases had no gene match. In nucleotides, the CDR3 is TGCGCCAGCAGCTTAGTCCCCCAGGACAGGTTTTCGAATGAGCAGTTCTTC. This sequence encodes CASSLVPQDRFSNEQFF.

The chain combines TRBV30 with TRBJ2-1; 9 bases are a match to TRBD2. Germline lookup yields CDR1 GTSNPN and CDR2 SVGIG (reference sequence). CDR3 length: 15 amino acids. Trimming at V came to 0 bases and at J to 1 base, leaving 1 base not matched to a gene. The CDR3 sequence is CAWSVLAGSYNEQFF. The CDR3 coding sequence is TGTGCCTGGAGTGTACTAGCGGGTTCCTACAATGAGCAGTTCTTC. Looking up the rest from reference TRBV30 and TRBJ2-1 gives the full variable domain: SQTIHQWPATLVQPVGSPLSLECTVEGTSNPNLYWYRQAAGRGLQLLFYSVGIGQISSEVPQNLSASRPQDRQFILSSKKLLLSDSGFYLCAWSVLAGSYNEQFFGPGTRLTVL.

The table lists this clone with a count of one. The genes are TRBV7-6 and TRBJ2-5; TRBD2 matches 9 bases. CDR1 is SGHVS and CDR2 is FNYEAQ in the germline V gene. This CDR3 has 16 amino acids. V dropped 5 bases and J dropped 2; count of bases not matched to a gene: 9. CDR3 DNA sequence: TGTGCCAGCAGCCCACCGACTAGCGGCTCACAAGAGACCCAGTACTTC. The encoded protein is CASSPPTSGSQETQYF. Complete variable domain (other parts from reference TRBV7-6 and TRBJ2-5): GAGVSQSPRYKVTKRGQDVALRCDPISGHVSLYWYRQALGQGPEFLTYFNYEAQQDKSGLPNDRFSAERPEGSISTLTIQRTEQRDSAMYRCASSPPTSGSQETQYFGPGTRLLVL.

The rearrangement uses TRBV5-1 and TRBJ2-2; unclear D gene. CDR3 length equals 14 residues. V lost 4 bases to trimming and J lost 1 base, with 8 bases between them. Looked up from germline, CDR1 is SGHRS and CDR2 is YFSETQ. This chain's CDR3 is CASSLKRNTGELFF. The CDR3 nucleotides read TGCGCCAGCAGCCTGAAGCGGAACACCGGGGAGCTGTTTTTT.

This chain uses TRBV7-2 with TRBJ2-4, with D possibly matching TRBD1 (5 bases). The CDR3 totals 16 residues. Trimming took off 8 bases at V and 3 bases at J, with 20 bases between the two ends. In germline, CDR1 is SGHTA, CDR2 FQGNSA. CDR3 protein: CASHGVGQGGKNIQYF. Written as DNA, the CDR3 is TGTGCCAGCCATGGGGTGGGGCAGGGTGGCAAAAACATTCAGTACTTC.

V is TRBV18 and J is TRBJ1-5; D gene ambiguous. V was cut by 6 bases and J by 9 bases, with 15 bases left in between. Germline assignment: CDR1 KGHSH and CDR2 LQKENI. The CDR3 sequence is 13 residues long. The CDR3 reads CASSYGQRRPQHF. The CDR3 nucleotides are TGTGCCAGCTCCTACGGTCAGCGGCGGCCCCAGCATTTT. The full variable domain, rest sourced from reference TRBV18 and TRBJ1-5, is NAGVMQNPRHLVRRRGQEARLRCSPMKGHSHVYWYRQLPEEGLKFMVYLQKENIIDESGMPKERFSAEFPKEGPSILRIQQVVRGDSAAYFCASSYGQRRPQHFGDGTRLSIL.

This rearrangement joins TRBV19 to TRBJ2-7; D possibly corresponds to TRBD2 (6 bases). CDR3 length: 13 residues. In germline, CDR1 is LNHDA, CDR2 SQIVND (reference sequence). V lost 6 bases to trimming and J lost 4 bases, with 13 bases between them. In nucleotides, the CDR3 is TGTGCCAGTAGAGGCCTAGCGAAGTACGAGCAGTACTTC. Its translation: CASRGLAKYEQYF. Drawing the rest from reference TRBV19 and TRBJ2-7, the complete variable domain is DGGITQSPKYLFRKEGQNVTLSCEQNLNHDAMYWYRQDPGQGLRLIYYSQIVNDFQKGDIAEGYSVSREKKESFPLTVTSAQKNPTAFYLCASRGLAKYEQYFGPGTRLTVT.

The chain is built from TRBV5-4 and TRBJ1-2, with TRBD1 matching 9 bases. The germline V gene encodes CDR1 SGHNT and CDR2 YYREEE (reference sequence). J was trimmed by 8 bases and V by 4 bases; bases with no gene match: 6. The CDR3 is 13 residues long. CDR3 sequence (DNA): TGTGCCAGCAGCCTCCAGGACAGGGGAGGCTACACCTTC. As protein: CASSLQDRGGYTF.

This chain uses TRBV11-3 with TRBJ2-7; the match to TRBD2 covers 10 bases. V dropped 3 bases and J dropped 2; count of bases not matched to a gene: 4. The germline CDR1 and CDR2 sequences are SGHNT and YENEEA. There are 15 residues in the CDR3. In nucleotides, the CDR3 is TGTGCCAGCAGCTTTAAAGCGGGAGGGCCCTACGAGCAGTACTTC. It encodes CASSFKAGGPYEQYF.

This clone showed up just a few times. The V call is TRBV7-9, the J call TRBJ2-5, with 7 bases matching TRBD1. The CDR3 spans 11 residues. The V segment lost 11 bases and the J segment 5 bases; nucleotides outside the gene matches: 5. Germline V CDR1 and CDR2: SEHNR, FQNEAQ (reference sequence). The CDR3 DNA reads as TGTGCCGGTTACAGGGGTGAGACCCAGTACTTC. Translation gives CAGYRGETQYF.

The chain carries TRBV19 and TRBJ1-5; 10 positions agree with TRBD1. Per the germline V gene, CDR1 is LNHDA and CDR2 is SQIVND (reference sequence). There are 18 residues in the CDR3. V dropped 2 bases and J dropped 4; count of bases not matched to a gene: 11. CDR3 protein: CASSIRDRGGAVNQPQHF. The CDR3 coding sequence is TGTGCCAGTAGTATACGGGACAGGGGAGGAGCGGTTAATCAGCCCCAGCATTTT.

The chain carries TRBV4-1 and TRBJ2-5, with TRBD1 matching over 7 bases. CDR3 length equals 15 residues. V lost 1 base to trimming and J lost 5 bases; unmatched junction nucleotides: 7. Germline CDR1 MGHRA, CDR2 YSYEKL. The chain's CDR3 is CASSQVSRGRETQYF. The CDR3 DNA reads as TGCGCCAGCAGCCAAGTCTCGAGGGGGCGGGAGACCCAGTACTTC.

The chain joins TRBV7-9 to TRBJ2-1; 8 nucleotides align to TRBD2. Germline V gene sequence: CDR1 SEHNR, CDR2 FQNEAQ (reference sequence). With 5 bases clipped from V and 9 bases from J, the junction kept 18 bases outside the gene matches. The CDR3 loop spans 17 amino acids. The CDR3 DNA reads TGTGCCAGCAGCCCCGCGCGGGGACTAGAGAGCGCCGGTGAGCAGTTCTTC. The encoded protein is CASSPARGLESAGEQFF.

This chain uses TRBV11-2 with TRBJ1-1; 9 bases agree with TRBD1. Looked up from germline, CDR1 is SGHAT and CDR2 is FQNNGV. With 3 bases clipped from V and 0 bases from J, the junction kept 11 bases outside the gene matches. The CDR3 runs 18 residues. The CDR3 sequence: CASSFGQGQFGLNTEAFF. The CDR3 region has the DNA TGTGCCAGCAGCTTTGGACAGGGGCAATTCGGTCTGAACACTGAAGCTTTCTTT.

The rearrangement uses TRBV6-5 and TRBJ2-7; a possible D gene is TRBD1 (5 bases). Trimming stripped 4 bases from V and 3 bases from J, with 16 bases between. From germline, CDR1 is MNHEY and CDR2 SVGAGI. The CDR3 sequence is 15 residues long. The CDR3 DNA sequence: TGTGCCAGCAGTTCTACGACAGAAAGGGGCTACGAGCAGTACTTC. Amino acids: CASSSTTERGYEQYF.

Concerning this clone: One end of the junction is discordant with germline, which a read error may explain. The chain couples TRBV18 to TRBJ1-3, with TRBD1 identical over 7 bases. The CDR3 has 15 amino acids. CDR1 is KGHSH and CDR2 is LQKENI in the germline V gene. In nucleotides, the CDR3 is TGTGCCAGCTCACAAGACAGGGCGGCTGGAAGCACCATATATTTT. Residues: CASSQDRAAGSTIYF.